Listed below are T cell receptor beta chains from one sample, sequenced in a study of blood T cell dynamics during melanoma immunotherapy. Clones were sequenced by immunoSEQ multiplex PCR, and TCRdb holds only the in-frame ones, with some missing. The sample holds some 9,800 clones, around 87% seen once. The sequencing used blood, collected from a patient treated with checkpoint blockade. The receptors stem from a human donor with melanoma. The CDR3 runs from the conserved cysteine through the conserved F or W. A D gene is named only where the DNA matches it firmly. Not every row has a clone size; where given, it reads once, few, many or a size class.

D gene: TRBD1; clone size: .; J gene: TRBJ2-2; V gene: TRBV12-5; CDR3 DNA: TGTGCTAGTGGCCCCCGGACAGGGGTGGTCTCCGGGGAGCTGTTTTTT; CDR3 protein: CASGPRTGVVSGELFF
D gene: .; clone size: .; J gene: TRBJ2-1; V gene: TRBV9; CDR3 DNA: TGTGCCAGCAGCGTCTTGGACTCAGCCTACAATGAGCAGTTCTTC; CDR3 protein: CASSVLDSAYNEQFF
D gene: .; clone size: .; J gene: TRBJ2-3; V gene: TRBV11-1; CDR3 DNA: TGTGCCAGCAGTCCGGACAGCACAGATACGCAGTATTTT; CDR3 protein: CASSPDSTDTQYF
D gene: TRBD2; clone size: .; J gene: TRBJ2-7; V gene: TRBV28; CDR3 DNA: TGTGCCAGCGGTCCTCCGGGGGGGGCAGGTAACGAGCAGTACTTC; CDR3 protein: CASGPPGGAGNEQYF
D gene: TRBD1; clone size: few; J gene: TRBJ2-7; V gene: TRBV5-5; CDR3 DNA: TGTGCCAGCAGCTTGGAGTGGGCAGGGGGCGCCAAGCAGTACTTC; CDR3 protein: CASSLEWAGGAKQYF
D gene: TRBD2; clone size: .; J gene: TRBJ2-1; V gene: TRBV5-1; CDR3 DNA: TGCGCCAGCAGCCCCGCCAGGACTAGCGGGGGGGATGAGCAGTTCTTC; CDR3 protein: CASSPARTSGGDEQFF
D gene: .; clone size: .; J gene: TRBJ2-1; V gene: TRBV5-1; CDR3 DNA: TGCGCCAGCAGCTTGGCGGACAGTGAATGGGGTGAGCAGTTCTTC; CDR3 protein: CASSLADSEWGEQFF
D gene: TRBD1; clone size: few; J gene: TRBJ1-6; V gene: TRBV15; CDR3 DNA: TGTGCCACCAGCCGGTCCGGGACAGGAAGCTCCTATAATTCACCCCTCCACTTT; CDR3 protein: CATSRSGTGSSYNSPLHF
D gene: .; clone size: .; J gene: TRBJ2-1; V gene: TRBV7-2; CDR3 DNA: TGTGCCAGCAGCGAACAAAATGAGCAGTTCTTC; CDR3 protein: CASSEQNEQFF
D gene: .; clone size: .; J gene: TRBJ2-2; V gene: TRBV5-1; CDR3 DNA: TGCGCCAGCAGCCCCGAGGGGGGGGAGGCCCGCGCGAACACCGGGGAGCTGTTTTTT; CDR3 protein: CASSPEGGEARANTGELFF
D gene: .; clone size: .; J gene: TRBJ1-1; V gene: TRBV20-1; CDR3 DNA: TGCAGTGCTGGAAGGACGGTTGAAGCTTTCTTT; CDR3 protein: CSAGRTVEAFF
D gene: TRBD1; clone size: .; J gene: TRBJ2-6; V gene: TRBV7-8; CDR3 DNA: TGTGCCAGCAGCCGAACAGGGGGGTCCTGGGCCAACGTCCTGACTTTC; CDR3 protein: CASSRTGGSWANVLTF
D gene: .; clone size: medium-sized; J gene: TRBJ1-2; V gene: TRBV5-4; CDR3 DNA: TGTGCCAGCAGCTTGGCCGTGGGGGGCGATGGCTACACCTTC; CDR3 protein: CASSLAVGGDGYTF
D gene: .; clone size: .; J gene: TRBJ1-3; V gene: TRBV5-6; CDR3 DNA: TGTGCCAGCAGATTAACGCTCGGGGGCTCTGGAAACACCATATATTTT; CDR3 protein: CASRLTLGGSGNTIYF
D gene: .; clone size: .; J gene: TRBJ1-2; V gene: TRBV4-1; CDR3 DNA: TGCGCCAGCAGCCAAGATGGGCAGAGAAACTATGGCTACACCTTC; CDR3 protein: CASSQDGQRNYGYTF
D gene: TRBD1; clone size: .; J gene: TRBJ2-7; V gene: TRBV7-9; CDR3 DNA: TGTGCCAGCAGCGACCGACAGGGGGGCCACGAGCAGTACTTC; CDR3 protein: CASSDRQGGHEQYF
D gene: .; clone size: .; J gene: TRBJ2-4; V gene: TRBV4-2; CDR3 DNA: TGTGCCAGCAGCCAAGGAAGGGGGGACCAGAATTTAGCCAAAAACATTCAGTACTTC; CDR3 protein: CASSQGRGDQNLAKNIQYF
D gene: TRBD1; clone size: .; J gene: TRBJ2-1; V gene: TRBV6-5; CDR3 DNA: TGTGCCAGCCGGACAGGTTACAATGAGCAGTTCTTC; CDR3 protein: CASRTGYNEQFF
D gene: .; clone size: few; J gene: TRBJ1-4; V gene: TRBV5-1; CDR3 DNA: TGCGCCAGCAGCTTGGGACCGAATGAAAAACTGTTTTTT; CDR3 protein: CASSLGPNEKLFF
D gene: .; clone size: .; J gene: TRBJ1-4; V gene: TRBV6-1; CDR3 DNA: TGTGCCATCAGCGACATTGCAACTAATGAAAAACTGTTTTTT; CDR3 protein: CAISDIATNEKLFF